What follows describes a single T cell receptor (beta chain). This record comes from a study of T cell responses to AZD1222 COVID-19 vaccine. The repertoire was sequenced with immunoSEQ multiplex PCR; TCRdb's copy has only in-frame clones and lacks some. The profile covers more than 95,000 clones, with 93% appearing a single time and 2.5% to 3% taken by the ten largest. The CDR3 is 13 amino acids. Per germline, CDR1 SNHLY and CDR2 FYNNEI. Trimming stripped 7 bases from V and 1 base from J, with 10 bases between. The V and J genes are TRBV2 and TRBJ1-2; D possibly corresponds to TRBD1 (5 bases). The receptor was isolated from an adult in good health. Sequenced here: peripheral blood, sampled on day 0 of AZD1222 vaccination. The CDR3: CASIRDVNYGYTF. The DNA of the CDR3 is TGTGCCAGCATCCGGGACGTTAACTATGGCTACACCTTC. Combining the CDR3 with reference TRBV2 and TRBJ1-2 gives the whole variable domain EPEVTQTPSHQVTQMGQEVILRCVPISNHLYFYWYRQILGQKVEFLVSFYNNEISEKSEIFDDQFSVERPDGSNFTLKIRSTKLEDSAMYFCASIRDVNYGYTFGSGTRLTVV.